A selection of T cell receptor beta chains follows, all from one sample in a study of blood T cell repertoires in COVID-19. The method was immunoSEQ multiplex PCR; TCRdb's version includes in-frame clones alone and lacks a portion of them. This table holds 170,000 or so clones, around 87% found once. The sample was peripheral blood. These receptors all stem from a man in his forties or fifties with active or convalescent COVID-19. Both conserved end residues are part of each CDR3. A D gene is named only where the DNA matches it firmly. For some rows the clone size is stated as once, few or many, or as a class when expanded; others skip it.

size | D | J | length | V | CDR3 | DNA
. | . | TRBJ1-1 | 15 | TRBV7-3 | CASSLSPTVNTEAFF | TGTGCCAGCAGCTTAAGTCCCACAGTGAACACTGAAGCTTTCTTT
. | . | TRBJ2-7 | 14 | TRBV14 | CASSQGFGVYEQYF | TGTGCCAGCAGCCAAGGCTTCGGGGTCTACGAGCAGTACTTC
. | TRBD1 | TRBJ1-4 | 16 | TRBV5-1 | CASSLGQGLTNEKLFF | TGCGCCAGCAGCCTAGGACAGGGGCTTACTAATGAAAAACTGTTTTTT
once | TRBD1 | TRBJ1-5 | 14 | TRBV5-1 | CASSPGTGSQPQHF | TGCGCCAGCAGCCCAGGGACAGGGAGTCAGCCCCAGCATTTT
. | TRBD2 | TRBJ2-1 | 14 | TRBV24-1 | CATSAQREGNEQFF | TGTGCCACCAGTGCCCAGAGGGAGGGCAATGAGCAGTTCTTC
. | TRBD1 | TRBJ1-1 | 16 | TRBV11-3 | CASSFPQGGRRTEAFF | TGTGCCAGCAGCTTTCCCCAAGGGGGCAGGAGGACTGAAGCTTTCTTT
. | . | TRBJ1-1 | 13 | TRBV19 | CASSVHQNTEAFF | TGTGCCAGTAGTGTCCATCAGAACACTGAAGCTTTCTTT
. | . | TRBJ1-1 | 13 | TRBV2 | CATEAQQNTEAFF | TGTGCCACCGAGGCCCAGCAAAACACTGAAGCTTTCTTT
. | . | TRBJ2-1 | 14 | TRBV13 | CASSPREATGEQFF | TGTGCCAGCAGCCCCAGGGAGGCGACGGGGGAGCAGTTCTTC
. | . | TRBJ1-3 | 17 | TRBV19 | CASSIGTGVPSGNTIYF | TGTGCCAGTAGTATCGGTACGGGGGTCCCCTCTGGAAACACCATATATTTT
. | TRBD1 | TRBJ1-5 | 16 | TRBV27 | CASSLAGTASNQPQHF | TGTGCCAGCAGTTTGGCCGGGACAGCGAGCAATCAGCCCCAGCATTTT
. | TRBD1 | TRBJ2-7 | 16 | TRBV9 | CASSVALGQGAGEQYF | TGTGCCAGCAGCGTAGCTCTGGGCCAGGGGGCCGGCGAGCAGTACTTC
. | TRBD1 | TRBJ1-6 | 15 | TRBV9 | CASSVGQARNSPLHF | TGTGCCAGCAGCGTGGGACAGGCTCGGAATTCACCCCTCCACTTT
. | TRBD2 | TRBJ2-1 | 14 | TRBV5-1 | CASSSGGTYNEQFF | TGCGCCAGCAGCTCCGGGGGGACCTACAATGAGCAGTTCTTC
. | TRBD1 | TRBJ2-7 | 15 | TRBV5-6 | CASSLRPGGTHEQYF | TGTGCCAGCAGCTTGAGGCCAGGGGGAACACACGAGCAGTACTTC
. | TRBD1 | TRBJ1-6 | 17 | TRBV9 | CASSLRQGASYNSPLHF | TGTGCCAGCAGCCTTAGACAGGGGGCCTCCTATAATTCACCCCTCCACTTT
once | . | TRBJ1-2 | 12 | TRBV7-8 | CASSFGGEGYTF | TGTGCCAGCAGCTTTGGGGGGGAAGGCTACACCTTC
. | TRBD1 | TRBJ2-7 | 14 | TRBV7-2 | CASSRDRSSYEQYF | TGTGCCAGCAGCAGGGACAGGAGCTCCTACGAGCAGTACTTC
. | . | TRBJ2-7 | 11 | TRBV30 | CAWSAGYEQYF | TGTGCCTGGAGTGCAGGATACGAGCAGTACTTC
. | TRBD1 | TRBJ2-7 | 13 | TRBV29-1 | CSVVGQGAYEQYF | TGCAGCGTTGTGGGACAGGGGGCCTACGAGCAGTACTTC
once | . | TRBJ1-5 | 12 | TRBV15 | CATSRINQPQHF | TGTGCCACCAGCAGAATAAATCAGCCCCAGCATTTT
. | . | TRBJ1-2 | 15 | TRBV28 | CASSLFGGTLFGYTF | TGTGCCAGCAGTTTATTCGGGGGGACCCTATTTGGCTACACCTTC
. | TRBD1 | TRBJ2-2 | 15 | TRBV6-5 | CASSPPTTGAGELFF | TGTGCCAGCAGTCCACCTACGACAGGGGCCGGGGAGCTGTTTTTT
. | . | TRBJ1-6 | 16 | TRBV28 | CASSSPEWDKDSPLHF | TGTGCCAGCAGCTCACCCGAGTGGGACAAGGATTCACCCCTCCACTTT
. | . | TRBJ1-4 | 15 | TRBV3-1/TRBV3-2 | CASSQGRGEVEKLFF | TGTGCCAGCAGCCAAGGACGAGGGGAGGTCGAAAAACTGTTTTTT
. | . | TRBJ1-5 | 13 | TRBV24-1 | CATSDFTDQPQHF | TGTGCCACCAGTGATTTTACGGATCAGCCCCAGCATTTT
. | . | TRBJ1-1 | 14 | TRBV19 | CASSIEGRKTEAFF | TGTGCCAGTAGTATAGAGGGGAGAAAAACTGAAGCTTTCTTT
. | . | TRBJ1-1 | 12 | TRBV5-6 | CASSVRDTEAFF | TGTGCCAGCAGCGTCAGGGACACTGAAGCTTTCTTT
. | . | TRBJ1-3 | 15 | TRBV10-2 | CASSDLPGSGNTIYF | TGCGCCAGCAGTGACCTACCCGGGTCTGGAAACACCATATATTTT
. | TRBD1 | TRBJ2-7 | 15 | TRBV9 | CASSRRGQGAYEQYF | TGTGCCAGCAGCAGGCGGGGACAGGGGGCTTACGAGCAGTACTTC
. | . | TRBJ2-2 | 16 | TRBV19 | CASSPGDFGNTGELFF | TGTGCCAGTAGTCCCGGGGACTTCGGGAACACCGGGGAGCTGTTTTTT
few | TRBD2 | TRBJ2-5 | 15 | TRBV5-6 | CASSLKGLAKETQYF | TGTGCCAGCAGCTTGAAGGGACTAGCGAAAGAGACCCAGTACTTC
once | TRBD1 | TRBJ2-5 | 15 | TRBV3-1/TRBV3-2 | CASSPRQGTGETQYF | TGTGCCAGCAGCCCGCGACAGGGTACAGGGGAGACCCAGTACTTC